Listed here are 8 T cell receptor beta chains from one sample, sequenced in a study of PD-1 blockade in classical Hodgkin lymphoma. Measured with immunoSEQ multiplex PCR; TCRdb has only the in-frame clones, and not every one. Seen here are under 20,000 clones, approximately 77% observed once, and the top ten hold 2% to 2.5%. The time point was: cycle 4 day 1 (C4D1), after less than seven weeks of nivolumab. The patients all showed relapse after autologous stem cell transplantation, while their brentuximab vedotin exposure varied. Isolation of CD4+ T cells from thawed PBMCs was performed by magnetic negative selection. The sequencing here drew on CD4+ T cells from blood, taken before the fourth cycle of nivolumab. The receptors originated from a human donor with classical Hodgkin lymphoma.

V usage is TRBV10-2 and J usage is TRBJ2-1; D might be TRBD2 (5 bases). The V end was cut by 5 bases, the J end by 8 bases, with 7 bases between. In germline, CDR1 is WSHSY, CDR2 SAAADI. The CDR3 loop spans 11 amino acids. Written as DNA, the CDR3 is TGCGCCAGCAGTCGGGGAGATGAGCAGTTCTTC. Residues: CASSRGDEQFF.

This rearrangement joins TRBV10-2 to TRBJ2-2; no reliable D call. Germline CDR1 WSHSY, CDR2 SAAADI. The CDR3 sequence is 13 residues long. The V and J ends lost 7 bases and 6 bases respectively, with 12 bases between them. The CDR3 bases are TGCGCCAGCATGATTAGTAACCCCGGGGAGCTGTTTTTT. Translated, it gives CASMISNPGELFF.

A single count supports this clone. The chain recombines TRBV29-1 with TRBJ2-7; 8 nucleotides match TRBD2. Germline loops: CDR1 SQVTM, CDR2 ANQGSEA. The length of the CDR3 is 13 residues. Trimming cost V 2 bases and J 5 bases; bases outside gene matches: 5. The CDR3 nucleotides are TGCAGCGTTGAACCGGGAGGGGTAGACGAGCAGTACTTC. It translates to CSVEPGGVDEQYF.

This clone was seen a few times. The chain combines TRBV27 with TRBJ1-6, with D perhaps matching TRBD1 (6 bases). Trimming took 8 bases from V and 10 from J, leaving 15 bases between them. CDR3 length: 13 residues. Germline loops: CDR1 MNHEY, CDR2 SMNVEV (reference sequence). This chain's CDR3 is CASWGQGSSPLHF. The CDR3 bases are TGTGCCAGCTGGGGGCAGGGTAGCTCACCCCTCCACTTT.

The gene calls are TRBV9 and TRBJ1-2; no clear D. Germline CDR1 SGDLS, CDR2 YYNGEE. This CDR3 region has 13 residues. V was clipped by 3 bases and J by 5 bases, with 11 bases between them. The CDR3 nucleotides are TGTGCCAGCAGCGACCCCCCGGGTTATGGCTACACCTTC. This sequence encodes CASSDPPGYGYTF.

CDR3 sequence (DNA): TGTGCCAGCAGCTTCGGTGGTGGTCAGCCCCAGCATTTT. Its protein product is CASSFGGGQPQHF. The V call is TRBV9, the J call TRBJ1-5; D gene ambiguous. Germline assignment: CDR1 SGDLS and CDR2 YYNGEE. The CDR3 extends over 13 amino acids. The V and J ends lost 4 bases and 6 bases respectively, with 11 bases between them.

Turning to this clone: Other DNA sequences in this sample translate to the same CDR3. The rearrangement uses TRBV5-1 and TRBJ1-1, with D hard to call. Germline lookup yields CDR1 SGHRS and CDR2 YFSETQ. The CDR3 covers 13 residues. The V end was cut by 0 bases, the J end by 1 base, with 4 bases between. Here the CDR3 reads CASSLVPNTEAFF. The CDR3 region has the DNA TGCGCCAGCAGCTTGGTTCCGAACACTGAAGCTTTCTTT. Full variable domain (rest looked up from reference TRBV5-1 and TRBJ1-1): KAGVTQTPRYLIKTRGQQVTLSCSPISGHRSVSWYQQTPGQGLQFLFEYFSETQRNKGNFPGRFSGRQFSNSRSEMNVSTLELGDSALYLCASSLVPNTEAFFGQGTRLTVV.

In nucleotides, the CDR3 is TGCGCCAGCAGCTTACAGGAAGAGACCCAGTACTTC. Its translation: CASSLQEETQYF. The J gene is TRBJ2-5, the V gene TRBV5-1, with D tentatively TRBD1 (5 bases). This CDR3 contains 12 residues. Germline loops: CDR1 SGHRS, CDR2 YFSETQ. V lost 2 bases and J 3 bases, leaving 5 bases between the germline ends.